The source of this T cell receptor beta chain is a study of siplizumab effects on memory and regulatory T cells. This CDR3 region has 14 residues. Germline V gene data show CDR1 as MNHEY and CDR2 as SMNVEV (reference sequence). V dropped 7 bases and J dropped 0 bases, with 13 bases sitting between them. Assay used: immunoSEQ multiplex PCR; TCRdb lists only in-frame clones, some missing. The profile covers about 120,000 clones, with around 90% appearing a single time and 1% to 1.5% taken by the ten largest. The sequence derives from a human donor in good health. Input material: CD4+ T cells sorted from blood. This chain joins TRBV27 and TRBJ2-7; D may be TRBD2 (6 bases). The DNA for the CDR3 is TGTGCCAGCACGGAGGGAGTTGCCTCCTACGAGCAGTACTTC. It codes for CASTEGVASYEQYF.